The 20 T cell receptor beta chains given below trace back to one sample, sequenced in a study of long-term antiretroviral therapy in people with HIV. Version v3.0 of the immunoSEQ assay ran at survey level. Repertoires were generated with immunoSEQ multiplex PCR, while TCRdb's copy carries only in-frame clones and drops some. The table records 25,000 to 35,000 clones, approximately 80% of them present only once. The sample here was unsorted PBMCs, taken 2.7 to 2.9 years after starting antiretroviral therapy. The receptor source for this set is a man aged 25 to 40 with HIV.

This chain connects TRBV21-1 to TRBJ2-5; the table names TRBD1, a call not compared with the DNA. TRBV21-1 counts as a pseudogene. CDR3 size: 17 residues. The CDR3 DNA is TGTGCCAGCAGCAAAGCCTCCGCCAGGGCCCGGAAAGAGACCCAGTACTTC. Translation: CASSKASARARKETQYF.

J is TRBJ1-2 and V is TRBV6-5; 9 bases agree with TRBD1. The CDR3 has 12 residues. The germline V gene has CDR1 MNHEY and CDR2 SVGAGI. With 11 bases clipped from V and 6 bases from J, the junction kept 7 bases outside the gene matches. CDR3 loop: CASGQGYDGYTF. The CDR3, as DNA: TGTGCCTCCGGACAGGGGTATGATGGCTACACCTTC.

The genes are TRBV11-3 and TRBJ2-2; the D gene could be TRBD1 or TRBD2 (5 bases each). This CDR3 comprises 13 residues. Germline CDR1 and CDR2: SGHNT and YENEEA. Deletions cut 6 bases from V and 7 bases from J, with 12 bases between. This CDR3 is CASSGTLLGELFF. CDR3 DNA sequence: TGTGCCAGCAGTGGGACGCTCCTCGGGGAGCTGTTTTTT.

The rearrangement links TRBV6-5 to TRBJ1-1; D is perhaps TRBD1 (5 bases). The V gene's germline CDR1 is MNHEY and CDR2 SVGAGI. Trimming shortened V by 3 bases and J by 4 bases, and 12 bases separated the two germline ends. There are 14 residues in the CDR3. CDR3 protein: CASSYLGGVTEAFF. The DNA of the CDR3 is TGTGCCAGCAGTTATCTTGGAGGGGTCACTGAAGCTTTCTTT.

The chain uses TRBV6-5 and TRBJ2-7; D perhaps matches TRBD1 (6 bases). CDR3 length equals 11 residues. The V end was cut by 6 bases, the J end by 6 bases, with 9 bases between. The V gene's germline CDR1 is MNHEY and CDR2 SVGAGI. The CDR3 DNA reads as TGTGCCAGCAGAACAGGGTTCGAGCAGTACTTC. As protein: CASRTGFEQYF.

The chain employs TRBV9 and TRBJ2-3, with TRBD2 matching over 8 bases. The J segment lost 1 base and the V segment lost 2 bases, leaving 3 bases of the junction unmatched. Per the germline V gene, CDR1 is SGDLS and CDR2 is YYNGEE. The CDR3 totals 15 residues. The CDR3 is CASSVGTRGTDTQYF. Written as DNA, the CDR3 is TGTGCCAGCAGCGTGGGGACTAGAGGCACAGATACGCAGTATTTT.

The chain recombines TRBV30 with TRBJ1-2, with D possibly being TRBD1 (5 bases). The CDR3 is 12 amino acids. Germline loops: CDR1 GTSNPN, CDR2 SVGIG (reference sequence). The germline V and J ends were trimmed by 8 bases and 4 bases, with 14 bases remaining between them. The DNA for the CDR3 is TGTGCCGGGGGTCACTTTTTCTATGGCTACACCTTC. Protein: CAGGHFFYGYTF. The full variable domain, its missing parts supplied by reference TRBV30 and TRBJ1-2, is SQTIHQWPATLVQPVGSPLSLECTVEGTSNPNLYWYRQAAGRGLQLLFYSVGIGQISSEVPQNLSASRPQDRQFILSSKKLLLSDSGFYLCAGGHFFYGYTFGSGTRLTVV.

The chain uses TRBV9 and TRBJ1-6; no reliable D call. Trimming removed 2 bases from V and 7 bases from J, with 13 bases in between. Looked up from germline, CDR1 is SGDLS and CDR2 is YYNGEE. The CDR3 covers 15 residues. CDR3 in DNA: TGTGCCAGCAGCGTCAGCACGACGGGAAATTCACCCCTCCACTTT. This encodes CASSVSTTGNSPLHF. The complete variable domain, with remaining parts taken from reference TRBV9 and TRBJ1-6, reads DSGVTQTPKHLITATGQRVTLRCSPRSGDLSVYWYQQSLDQGLQFLIQYYNGEERAKGNILERFSAQQFPDLHSELNLSSLELGDSALYFCASSVSTTGNSPLHFGNGTRLTVT.

The rearrangement uses TRBV28 and TRBJ2-7; TRBD2 matches at 16 bases. Germline CDR1 and CDR2: MDHEN and SYDVKM. This CDR3 is built from 21 residues. V was clipped by 1 base and J by 2 bases; unmatched bases: 14. Written as DNA, the CDR3 is TGTGCCAGCAGTTTATTCTTTCTGGGACTAGCGGGAGGGAGGGGCACCTACGAGCAGTACTTC. Translation: CASSLFFLGLAGGRGTYEQYF.

The chain carries TRBV29-1 and TRBJ2-2; TRBD1 matches at 7 bases. CDR1 and CDR2 (germline): SQVTM, ANQGSEA. The CDR3 totals 13 residues. V was clipped by 8 bases and J by 5 bases; unmatched bases: 8. The CDR3 sequence is CSTQDRVTGELFF. The CDR3 DNA reads as TGCAGCACACAAGACAGGGTTACCGGGGAGCTGTTTTTT.

The chain joins TRBV4-1 to TRBJ1-5; possible D gene TRBD1, 5 bases. The length of the CDR3 is 16 residues. Per germline, CDR1 MGHRA and CDR2 YSYEKL. V lost 1 base and J lost 5, with 15 bases in between. CDR3 region: CASSQGEGRLDQPQHF. Written as DNA, the CDR3 is TGCGCCAGCAGCCAAGGGGAGGGGAGGTTGGATCAGCCCCAGCATTTT.

This CDR3 reads CASSGDRGVEQFF. The CDR3 DNA is TGTGCCAGCAGCGGGGACAGGGGGGTTGAGCAGTTCTTC. The rearrangement uses TRBV9 and TRBJ2-1, with TRBD1 matching over 11 bases. The germline V gene has CDR1 SGDLS and CDR2 YYNGEE. The length of the CDR3 is 13 residues. The V gene end was trimmed by 3 bases and the J gene end by 9 bases; junction bases not matched to a gene: 2.

This chain links TRBV30 with TRBJ1-4, with D hard to call. V lost 2 bases to trimming and J lost 11 bases, with 18 bases between them. Germline values: CDR1 GTSNPN, CDR2 SVGIG (reference sequence). The CDR3 totals 14 residues. The CDR3, as DNA: TGTGCCTGGAGTACCCCCCCGCGGATTGAGAAACTGTTTTTT. Protein: CAWSTPPRIEKLFF. The full variable domain, with the rest looked up from reference TRBV30 and TRBJ1-4, is SQTIHQWPATLVQPVGSPLSLECTVEGTSNPNLYWYRQAAGRGLQLLFYSVGIGQISSEVPQNLSASRPQDRQFILSSKKLLLSDSGFYLCAWSTPPRIEKLFFGSGTQLSVL.

By share of the sample, this clone is large. The sample has other DNA sequences that encode this CDR3 too. The gene calls are TRBV10-3 and TRBJ2-7; D not certain. CDR1 and CDR2 from the germline V gene are ENHRY and SYGVKD. V was trimmed by 4 bases and J by 5 bases, leaving 6 bases between them. The CDR3 is 11 residues long. CDR3 DNA sequence: TGTGCCATCAGTGTGGGGAACGAGCAGTACTTC. Its protein product is CAISVGNEQYF.

This clone has a single count. The V and J genes are TRBV5-6 and TRBJ2-6; D is unresolved. The CDR3 is 17 amino acids. V was shortened by 1 base and J by 7 bases, with 18 bases between the two germline ends. Looked up from germline, CDR1 is SGHDT and CDR2 is YYEEEE. DNA of the CDR3: TGTGCCAGCAGCTTGTTGTCAGTTCGCCTGGGCGCCAACGTCCTGACTTTC. It codes for CASSLLSVRLGANVLTF.

The rearrangement joins TRBV9 to TRBJ1-1; 7 positions match TRBD1. From germline, CDR1 is SGDLS and CDR2 YYNGEE. The CDR3 runs to 14 residues. V lost 4 bases and J lost 8; bases outside the gene matches: 11. The CDR3 protein is CASSRDRVGSEAFF. In DNA, the CDR3 is TGTGCCAGCAGCCGAGACAGGGTTGGGAGCGAAGCTTTCTTT.

DNA of the CDR3: TGTGCCAGCGTCGGAGATGGGACAGGCTCCTACAATGAGCAGTTCTTC. Residues: CASVGDGTGSYNEQFF. The chain has TRBV28 and TRBJ2-1; 8 bases are shared with TRBD1. The germline V gene encodes CDR1 MDHEN and CDR2 SYDVKM. Trimming at V came to 8 bases and at J to 0 bases, leaving 9 bases not matched to a gene. The CDR3 has 16 amino acids.

The chain has TRBV27 and TRBJ1-5; 7 bases align to TRBD1. CDR1 and CDR2 from the germline V gene are MNHEY and SMNVEV (reference sequence). The CDR3 consists of 17 residues. The trim removed 4 bases at V and 0 bases at J, leaving 9 bases unmatched. The CDR3 loop is CASSSGDSLYSNQPQHF. As DNA, the CDR3 is TGTGCCAGCAGTTCAGGGGACAGTCTCTATAGCAATCAGCCCCAGCATTTT.

This clone has more than one count but fewer than ten. CDR3: CSVVPAAGELFF. The CDR3 DNA reads as TGCAGCGTTGTGCCAGCGGCCGGGGAGCTGTTTTTT. The chain links TRBV29-1 to TRBJ2-2; weak D call: TRBD2 (5 bases). Germline CDR1 and CDR2: SQVTM and ANQGSEA. The CDR3 is 12 residues long. V was cut by 4 bases and J by 6 bases, with 9 bases left in between.

The V call is TRBV2, the J call TRBJ2-3; tentatively, D is TRBD1 or TRBD2 (5 bases each). The CDR3 contains 14 residues. Trimming pared 7 bases from V and 4 bases from J, leaving 15 bases between. CDR1 is SNHLY, CDR2 FYNNEI, per germline. The CDR3: CASNEGPGADTQYF. CDR3 nucleotides: TGTGCCAGCAACGAGGGGCCCGGGGCAGATACGCAGTATTTT.